The clone carrying this TCR beta chain was counted once. Diagnostic decisions used clinical symptoms, serum thyroxine and TRAb, thyroid ultrasound and orbital computed tomography. These data are taken from a study of T cells in Graves' hyperthyroidism and ophthalmopathy. The germline V gene has CDR1 SGDLS and CDR2 YYNGEE. The CDR3 loop spans 16 amino acids. With V trimmed by 3 bases and J by 3 bases, 7 bases remained unmatched. The investigators amplified TCR beta CDR3 regions from RNA transcripts. First-round RT-PCR with HTBI primers amplified the TCR CDR3 region. TCRdb used MiXCR to reprocess the multiplex PCR reads, holding one entry per CDR3 protein. Here the sample spans about 570,000 distinct CDR3 sequences, roughly 50% being singletons.

Sequencing used peripheral blood or thyroid tissue (not recorded which). This sequence originates from an adult woman with Graves' disease, either hyperthyroidism or ophthalmopathy (not recorded which). The chain employs TRBV9 and TRBJ2-5; 11 bases fit TRBD1. This chain's CDR3 is CASSAGTGGEKETQYF. DNA for the CDR3: TGTGCCAGCAGCGCCGGGACAGGGGGAGAAAAAGAGACCCAGTACTTC.